The next 9 T cell receptor beta chains were all read from a single sample in a study of blood T cell repertoires in COVID-19. Generated by immunoSEQ multiplex PCR, the TCRdb table keeps only in-frame clones and is missing some. The sample shows 35,000 to 50,000 clones, around 81% of them seen only once. Sample: peripheral blood. The origin of the receptors is a woman of 80 years or more with acute or convalescent COVID-19.

This chain links TRBV7-8 with TRBJ2-5; TRBD2 aligns across 8 bases. Germline-derived CDR1 and CDR2 are SGHVS and FQNEAQ. This CDR3 is built from 14 residues. V lost 9 bases to trimming and J lost 1 base; unmatched junction nucleotides: 7. The CDR3 DNA reads TGTGCCAGTTCCCGGGGGGGGTCCCAAGAGACCCAGTACTTC. Protein: CASSRGGSQETQYF.

The chain is built from TRBV27 and TRBJ1-2; 11 bases match TRBD1. This CDR3 comprises 15 residues. The J segment lost 5 bases and the V segment lost 5 bases, leaving 7 bases of the junction unmatched. The V gene's germline CDR1 is MNHEY and CDR2 SMNVEV (reference sequence). The CDR3: CASSRTGGQGYGYTF. DNA for the CDR3: TGTGCCAGCAGTCGGACAGGGGGCCAGGGTTATGGCTACACCTTC.

V usage is TRBV7-2 and J usage is TRBJ1-2; the match to TRBD1 covers 7 bases. This CDR3 comprises 16 residues. V dropped 1 base and J dropped 3; count of bases not matched to a gene: 8. Germline V gene sequence: CDR1 SGHTA, CDR2 FQGNSA. CDR3 sequence (DNA): TGTGCCAGCAGCTTAGACGCCCAGGGGGTTTACTATGGCTACACCTTC. This gives the protein CASSLDAQGVYYGYTF.

The chain joins TRBV11-3 to TRBJ2-3, with 15 nucleotides matching TRBD2. The germline V gene has CDR1 SGHNT and CDR2 YENEEA. Losses at the gene ends were 5 bases for V and 3 bases for J; bases not matched to a gene: 9. The CDR3 totals 18 residues. CDR3 amino acids: CASSQGTSGGYGTDTQYF. The DNA for the CDR3 is TGTGCCAGCAGCCAAGGGACTAGCGGGGGGTATGGTACAGATACGCAGTATTTT.

V usage is TRBV6-5 and J usage is TRBJ1-1; a weak D match, TRBD1 (5 bases). Germline loops: CDR1 MNHEY, CDR2 SVGAGI. The CDR3 contains 13 residues. With 6 bases removed from V and 0 bases from J, the gap between germline ends came to 8 bases. CDR3 sequence: CASSRQMNTEAFF. The DNA of the CDR3 is TGTGCCAGCAGCAGACAGATGAACACTGAAGCTTTCTTT.

In its sample, this clone was seen once. The V call is TRBV7-9, the J call TRBJ1-1; D not resolved. The CDR3 is 13 residues long. From germline, CDR1 is SEHNR and CDR2 FQNEAQ (reference sequence). V gave up 2 bases and J gave up 6 bases, with 10 bases separating them. The chain's CDR3 is CASSLIVSSEAFF. The CDR3 DNA is TGTGCCAGCAGCTTAATTGTTTCTTCTGAAGCTTTCTTT.

V is TRBV12-3 or TRBV12-4 and J is TRBJ1-1; no reliable D call. This CDR3 has 13 amino acids. V lost 6 bases, J lost 4 bases, and 12 bases lay in between. In nucleotides, the CDR3 is TGTGCCAGCAGCTATTATTACGGCACTGAAGCTTTCTTT. It yields the protein CASSYYYGTEAFF.

V is TRBV7-6 and J is TRBJ2-1; TRBD2 matches 9 bases. V shed 1 base, J shed 7 bases, and the junction held 5 bases outside the gene matches. The length of the CDR3 is 15 residues. The V gene's germline CDR1 is SGHVS and CDR2 FNYEAQ. DNA for the CDR3: TGTGCCAGCAGCTTAGGTGCGGGGGGGCAGAATGAGCAGTTCTTC. It is translated as CASSLGAGGQNEQFF. The full variable domain, in which reference TRBV7-6 and TRBJ2-1 provide the parts outside the CDR3, is GAGVSQSPRYKVTKRGQDVALRCDPISGHVSLYWYRQALGQGPEFLTYFNYEAQQDKSGLPNDRFSAERPEGSISTLTIQRTEQRDSAMYRCASSLGAGGQNEQFFGPGTRLTVL.

The gene calls are TRBV30 and TRBJ2-3; the match to TRBD1 covers 7 bases. The CDR3 is made up of 14 amino acids. CDR1 is GTSNPN and CDR2 is SVGIG in the germline V gene (reference sequence). V gave up 4 bases and J gave up 2 bases; unmatched junction bases: 6. The CDR3: CAWNRGQSTDTQYF. The CDR3 DNA reads as TGTGCCTGGAATAGGGGACAGTCCACAGATACGCAGTATTTT.